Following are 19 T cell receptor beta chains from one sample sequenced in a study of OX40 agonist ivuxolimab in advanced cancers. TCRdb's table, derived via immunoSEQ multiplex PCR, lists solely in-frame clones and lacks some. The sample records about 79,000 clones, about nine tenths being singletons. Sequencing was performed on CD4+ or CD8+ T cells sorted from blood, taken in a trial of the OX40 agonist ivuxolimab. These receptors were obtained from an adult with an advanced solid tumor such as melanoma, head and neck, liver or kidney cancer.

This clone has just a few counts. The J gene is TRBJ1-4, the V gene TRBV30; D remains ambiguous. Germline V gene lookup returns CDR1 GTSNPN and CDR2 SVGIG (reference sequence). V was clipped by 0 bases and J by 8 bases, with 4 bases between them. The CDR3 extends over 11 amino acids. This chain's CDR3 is CAWSVPEKLFF. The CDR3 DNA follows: TGTGCCTGGAGTGTCCCCGAAAAACTGTTTTTT.

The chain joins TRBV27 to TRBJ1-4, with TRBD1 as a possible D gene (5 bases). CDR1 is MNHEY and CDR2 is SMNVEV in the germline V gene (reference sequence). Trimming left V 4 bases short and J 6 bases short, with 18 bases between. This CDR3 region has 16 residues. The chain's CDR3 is CASSSNLWGDDEKLFF. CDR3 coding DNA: TGTGCCAGCAGTTCTAACCTATGGGGGGACGATGAAAAACTGTTTTTT. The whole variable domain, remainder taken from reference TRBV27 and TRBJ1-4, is EAQVTQNPRYLITVTGKKLTVTCSQNMNHEYMSWYRQDPGLGLRQIYYSMNVEVTDKGDVPEGYKVSRKEKRNFPLILESPSPNQTSLYFCASSSNLWGDDEKLFFGSGTQLSVL.

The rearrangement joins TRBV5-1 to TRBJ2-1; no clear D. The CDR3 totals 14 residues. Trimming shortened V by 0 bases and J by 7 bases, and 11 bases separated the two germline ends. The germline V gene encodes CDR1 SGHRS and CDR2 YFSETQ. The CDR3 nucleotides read TGCGCCAGCAGCTTGGATGACCCCCAGAATGAGCAGTTCTTC. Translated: CASSLDDPQNEQFF.

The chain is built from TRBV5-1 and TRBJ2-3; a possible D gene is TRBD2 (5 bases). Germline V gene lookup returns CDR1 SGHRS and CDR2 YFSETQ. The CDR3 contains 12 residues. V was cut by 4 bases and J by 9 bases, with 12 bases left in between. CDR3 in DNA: TGCGCCAGCAGCACAGCTAGGGAGACGCAGTATTTT. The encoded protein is CASSTARETQYF.

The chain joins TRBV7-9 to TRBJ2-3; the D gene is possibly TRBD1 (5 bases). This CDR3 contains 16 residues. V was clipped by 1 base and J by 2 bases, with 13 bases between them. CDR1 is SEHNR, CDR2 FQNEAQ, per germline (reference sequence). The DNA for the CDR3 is TGTGCCAGCAGCTTAGGTCCAGCAGGGAACACAGATACGCAGTATTTT. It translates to CASSLGPAGNTDTQYF.

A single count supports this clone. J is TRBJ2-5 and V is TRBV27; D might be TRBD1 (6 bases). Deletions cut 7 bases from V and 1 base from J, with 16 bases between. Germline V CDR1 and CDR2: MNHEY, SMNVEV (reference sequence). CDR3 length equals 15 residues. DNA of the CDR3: TGTGCCAGCAAACGAAACGACAGGATCCAAGAGACCCAGTACTTC. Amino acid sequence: CASKRNDRIQETQYF.

The CDR3 coding sequence is TGTGCCAGCAGCGTAGCTGAGACTAGTTGGACCGGGGAGCTGTTTTTT. Protein product: CASSVAETSWTGELFF. The chain employs TRBV9 and TRBJ2-2, with D perhaps TRBD2 (6 bases). V was pared by 0 bases and J by 5 bases, with 14 bases between. The CDR3 spans 16 residues. CDR1 and CDR2 from the germline V gene are SGDLS and YYNGEE.

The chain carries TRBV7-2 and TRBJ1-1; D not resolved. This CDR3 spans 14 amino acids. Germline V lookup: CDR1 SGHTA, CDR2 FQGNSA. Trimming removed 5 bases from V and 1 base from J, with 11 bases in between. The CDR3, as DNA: TGTGCCAGCAGCACGCAGACGACGAACACTGAAGCTTTCTTT. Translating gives CASSTQTTNTEAFF.

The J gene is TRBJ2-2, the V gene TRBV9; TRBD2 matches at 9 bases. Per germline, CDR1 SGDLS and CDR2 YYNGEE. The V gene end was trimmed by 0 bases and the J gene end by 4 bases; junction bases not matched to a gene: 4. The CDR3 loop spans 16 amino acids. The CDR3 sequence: CASSVEAGGFTGELFF. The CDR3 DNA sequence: TGTGCCAGCAGCGTAGAAGCGGGGGGATTCACCGGGGAGCTGTTTTTT.

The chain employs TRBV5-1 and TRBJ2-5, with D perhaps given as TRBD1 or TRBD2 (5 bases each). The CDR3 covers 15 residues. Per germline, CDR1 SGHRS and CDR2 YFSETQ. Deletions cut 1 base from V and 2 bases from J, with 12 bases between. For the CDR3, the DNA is TGCGCCAGCAGCTTGTCCGGGGCTGAACAAGAGACCCAGTACTTC. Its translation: CASSLSGAEQETQYF.

The CDR3 protein is CASSTEAAYNEQFF. CDR3 DNA: TGTGCCAGCAGCACCGAAGCGGCTTACAATGAGCAGTTCTTC. The gene calls are TRBV9 and TRBJ2-1; possible D gene TRBD2, 5 bases. V lost 4 bases and J lost 4, with 12 bases in between. Germline V gene sequence: CDR1 SGDLS, CDR2 YYNGEE. The CDR3 covers 14 residues.

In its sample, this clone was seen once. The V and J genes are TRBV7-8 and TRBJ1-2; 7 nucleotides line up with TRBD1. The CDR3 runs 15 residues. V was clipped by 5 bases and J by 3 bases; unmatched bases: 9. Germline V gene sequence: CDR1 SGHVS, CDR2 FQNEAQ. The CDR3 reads CASSPLDRRDYGYTF. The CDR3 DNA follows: TGTGCCAGCAGCCCATTGGACAGGAGAGACTATGGCTACACCTTC.

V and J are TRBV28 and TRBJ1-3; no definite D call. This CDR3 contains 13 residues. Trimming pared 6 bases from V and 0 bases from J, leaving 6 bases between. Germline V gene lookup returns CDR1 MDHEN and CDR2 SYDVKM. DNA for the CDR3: TGTGCCAGCAGGCCCAGCTCTGGAAACACCATATATTTT. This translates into CASRPSSGNTIYF.

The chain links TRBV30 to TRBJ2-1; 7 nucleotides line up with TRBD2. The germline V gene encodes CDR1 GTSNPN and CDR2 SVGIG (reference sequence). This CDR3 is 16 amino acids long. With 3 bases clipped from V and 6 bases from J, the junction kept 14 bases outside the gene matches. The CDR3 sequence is CAWSSSRASGSNEQFF. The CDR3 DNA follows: TGTGCCTGGAGCTCTAGCAGGGCTAGCGGATCCAATGAGCAGTTCTTC.

The chain's CDR3 is CASSEGQDGSSGNTIYF. CDR3 coding DNA: TGTGCCAGCAGTGAAGGTCAAGACGGGAGCTCTGGAAACACCATATATTTT. The rearrangement joins TRBV6-1 to TRBJ1-3, with D hard to call. Germline CDR1 MNHNS, CDR2 SASEGT. Deletions cut 1 base from V and 0 bases from J, with 13 bases between. The CDR3 covers 17 residues.

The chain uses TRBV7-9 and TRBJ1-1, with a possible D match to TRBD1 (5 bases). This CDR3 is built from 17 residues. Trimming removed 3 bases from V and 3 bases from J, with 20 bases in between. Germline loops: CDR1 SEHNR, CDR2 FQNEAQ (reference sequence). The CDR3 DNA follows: TGTGCCAGCAGCTTTGGGTTGGGAAATATAGGGGACACTGAAGCTTTCTTT. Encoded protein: CASSFGLGNIGDTEAFF.

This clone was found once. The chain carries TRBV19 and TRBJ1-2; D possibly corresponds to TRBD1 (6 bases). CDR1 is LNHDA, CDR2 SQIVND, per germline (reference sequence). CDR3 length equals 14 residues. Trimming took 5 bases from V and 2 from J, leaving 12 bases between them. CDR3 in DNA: TGTGCCAGTAGTTACCCGGACAGAAACTATGGCTACACCTTC. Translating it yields CASSYPDRNYGYTF. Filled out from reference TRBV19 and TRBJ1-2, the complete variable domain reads DGGITQSPKYLFRKEGQNVTLSCEQNLNHDAMYWYRQDPGQGLRLIYYSQIVNDFQKGDIAEGYSVSREKKESFPLTVTSAQKNPTAFYLCASSYPDRNYGYTFGSGTRLTVV.

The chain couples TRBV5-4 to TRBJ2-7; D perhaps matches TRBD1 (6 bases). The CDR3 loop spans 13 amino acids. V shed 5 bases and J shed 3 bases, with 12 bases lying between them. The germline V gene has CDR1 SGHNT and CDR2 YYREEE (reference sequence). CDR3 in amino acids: CASSYQGYYEQYV. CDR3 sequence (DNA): TGTGCCAGCAGTTATCAGGGGTACTACGAGCAGTACGTC.

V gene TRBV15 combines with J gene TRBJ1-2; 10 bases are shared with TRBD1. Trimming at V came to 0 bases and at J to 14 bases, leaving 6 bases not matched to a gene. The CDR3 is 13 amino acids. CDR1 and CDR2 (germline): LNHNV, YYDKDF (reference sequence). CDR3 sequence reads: CATSRERQGASTF. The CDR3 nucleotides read TGTGCCACCAGCAGAGAAAGACAGGGGGCGAGTACCTTC.